The rows below give T cell receptor beta chains drawn from one sample of a study of T cells in Graves' hyperthyroidism and ophthalmopathy. Using its own MiXCR run on the multiplex PCR reads, TCRdb lists one record per CDR3 protein. The profile shows 300,000 to 500,000 distinct CDR3 sequences, around 15% of them singletons. The sequencing sample was made of blood. Receptors originate from a man aged 45-65 years with Graves' ophthalmopathy. Both conserved end residues are part of each CDR3. Fields, in order: CDR3 protein, CDR3 DNA, V gene, clone size, D gene, J gene. The D gene is left open where the match is weak. Not all rows give a size; the values are once, few, many and, for expanded clones, a class.

cdr3_aa: CASSPSGGVGTGELFF
cdr3_nt: TGTGCCAGCAGCCCTAGCGGAGGGGTGGGCACCGGGGAGCTGTTTTTT
v_call: TRBV3-1
clone_size: many
d_call: TRBD2
j_call: TRBJ2-2

cdr3_aa: CASRPGASDTQYF
cdr3_nt: TGTGCCAGCAGACCCGGCGCCTCAGATACGCAGTATTTT
v_call: TRBV12-3/TRBV12-4
clone_size: many
d_call: -
j_call: TRBJ2-3

cdr3_aa: CATSHGNGHETQYF
cdr3_nt: TGTGCCACCAGCCATGGAAATGGGCACGAGACCCAGTACTTC
v_call: TRBV24-1
clone_size: -
d_call: -
j_call: TRBJ2-5

cdr3_aa: CASSLGGLAGELFF
cdr3_nt: TGTGCCAGCAGCTTAGGAGGACTCGCCGGGGAGCTGTTTTTT
v_call: TRBV11-2
clone_size: many
d_call: -
j_call: TRBJ2-2

cdr3_aa: CASSPAGRGTDTQYF
cdr3_nt: TGTGCCAGCTCCCCTGCCGGGAGGGGGACAGATACGCAGTATTTT
v_call: TRBV18
clone_size: many
d_call: TRBD2
j_call: TRBJ2-3

cdr3_aa: CAWSSQGVEAFF
cdr3_nt: TGTGCCTGGAGTTCCCAGGGGGTTGAAGCTTTCTTT
v_call: TRBV30
clone_size: many
d_call: TRBD1
j_call: TRBJ1-1

cdr3_aa: CSASSGRAREQYF
cdr3_nt: TGCAGTGCTAGTAGCGGGAGGGCCCGGGAGCAGTACTTC
v_call: TRBV20-1
clone_size: many
d_call: TRBD2
j_call: TRBJ2-7

cdr3_aa: CASSESQPYNEQFF
cdr3_nt: TGTGCCAGCAGTGAGTCTCAGCCCTACAATGAGCAGTTCTTC
v_call: TRBV2
clone_size: many
d_call: -
j_call: TRBJ2-1

cdr3_aa: CAIIRGKGASTDTQYF
cdr3_nt: TGTGCCATCATAAGGGGAAAGGGAGCAAGCACAGATACGCAGTATTTT
v_call: TRBV10-3
clone_size: many
d_call: -
j_call: TRBJ2-3

cdr3_aa: CASSQVGSTDTQYF
cdr3_nt: TGTGCCAGCAGCCAAGTAGGAAGCACAGATACGCAGTATTTT
v_call: TRBV3-1
clone_size: many
d_call: -
j_call: TRBJ2-3

cdr3_aa: CSPSRYNEQFF
cdr3_nt: TGCAGCCCCAGCCGGTACAATGAGCAGTTCTTC
v_call: TRBV29-1
clone_size: many
d_call: -
j_call: TRBJ2-1

cdr3_aa: CASGPDKPYEQYF
cdr3_nt: TGTGCTAGTGGTCCGGACAAGCCGTACGAGCAGTACTTC
v_call: TRBV12-5
clone_size: many
d_call: -
j_call: TRBJ2-7

cdr3_aa: CASSPRGRSSYNEQFF
cdr3_nt: TGTGCCAGCAGTCCCCGGGGACGGAGCTCCTACAATGAGCAGTTCTTC
v_call: TRBV11-3
clone_size: -
d_call: -
j_call: TRBJ2-1

cdr3_aa: CASSLGGGAGAYEQYF
cdr3_nt: TGTGCCAGCAGCCTAGGGGGGGGGGCAGGGGCCTACGAGCAGTACTTC
v_call: TRBV7-8
clone_size: few
d_call: -
j_call: TRBJ2-7

cdr3_aa: CASSQEKLTETQYF
cdr3_nt: TGTGCCAGCAGCCAAGAGAAACTTACGGAGACCCAGTACTTC
v_call: TRBV4-2
clone_size: few
d_call: -
j_call: TRBJ2-5

cdr3_aa: CASSLTRTSTGELFF
cdr3_nt: TGTGCCAGCAGTTTAACGCGAACGTCCACCGGGGAGCTGTTTTTT
v_call: TRBV12-3/TRBV12-4
clone_size: -
d_call: -
j_call: TRBJ2-2

cdr3_aa: CASSNPRGSEYF
cdr3_nt: TGTGCCAGCAGTAACCCCCGGGGTTCGGAGTACTTC
v_call: TRBV28
clone_size: many
d_call: -
j_call: TRBJ2-5

cdr3_aa: CASSTTGAGGELFF
cdr3_nt: TGTGCCAGCAGCACGACAGGGGCCGGCGGGGAGCTGTTTTTT
v_call: TRBV11-2
clone_size: -
d_call: TRBD1
j_call: TRBJ2-2

cdr3_aa: CASSSGSANEQFF
cdr3_nt: TGTGCCAGCAGCTCCGGGAGCGCCAATGAGCAGTTCTTC
v_call: TRBV2
clone_size: -
d_call: -
j_call: TRBJ2-1

cdr3_aa: CASNQDGHYPVQPQHF
cdr3_nt: TGTGCCAGCAACCAAGATGGCCACTATCCCGTTCAGCCCCAGCATTTT
v_call: TRBV14
clone_size: few
d_call: -
j_call: TRBJ1-5

cdr3_aa: CASSQYKREQYF
cdr3_nt: TGTGCCAGCAGCCAATATAAAAGAGAGCAGTACTTC
v_call: TRBV3-1
clone_size: many
d_call: -
j_call: TRBJ2-7

cdr3_aa: CASSPSGGVGADTQYF
cdr3_nt: TGTGCCAGCAGTCCCTCGGGCGGGGTCGGCGCAGATACGCAGTATTTT
v_call: TRBV28
clone_size: many
d_call: -
j_call: TRBJ2-3

cdr3_aa: CSAMGGGPLNEQFF
cdr3_nt: TGCAGTGCTATGGGCGGGGGGCCCCTCAATGAGCAGTTCTTC
v_call: TRBV20-1
clone_size: many
d_call: TRBD2
j_call: TRBJ2-1

cdr3_aa: CSVDRGRVYEQYF
cdr3_nt: TGCAGCGTGGACAGGGGGCGAGTCTACGAGCAGTACTTC
v_call: TRBV29-1
clone_size: many
d_call: TRBD1
j_call: TRBJ2-7

cdr3_aa: CASSQKDGIDEQFF
cdr3_nt: TGTGCCAGCAGCCAGAAGGACGGAATCGATGAGCAGTTCTTC
v_call: TRBV11-2
clone_size: many
d_call: -
j_call: TRBJ2-1